This entry lists 13 T cell receptor beta chains sequenced from one sample in a study of beta chain features in type 1 diabetes. The study reverse transcribed the entire isolated RNA, so it sequenced expressed TCRB transcripts. Assay: immunoSEQ multiplex PCR; the TCRdb copy retains only in-frame clones and omits some. The sample lists under 250,000 clones, roughly 15% occurring once. The material sequenced was naive CD4+ T cells from blood. The receptors were sampled from a woman between 40 and 55 years old in good health.

The gene calls are TRBV7-9 and TRBJ1-2, with 7 bases aligning to TRBD1. The CDR3 has 15 residues. Germline trimming cut 1 base from V and 7 bases from J; bases unmatched to any gene: 9. Per germline, CDR1 SEHNR and CDR2 FQNEAQ (reference sequence). This chain's CDR3 is CASSLESSRGAGYTF. The CDR3 DNA sequence: TGTGCCAGCAGCTTAGAATCGAGCAGGGGGGCTGGCTACACCTTC.

This clone was detected a few times. The chain is built from TRBV7-9 and TRBJ2-7; D unclear. The V and J ends lost 7 bases and 4 bases respectively, with 8 bases between them. The CDR3 is 11 residues long. Germline CDR1 and CDR2: SEHNR and FQNEAQ (reference sequence). The CDR3 coding sequence is TGTGCCAGCACGTCTTTATACGAGCAGTACTTC. This translates into CASTSLYEQYF.

The chain joins TRBV10-2 to TRBJ1-2; 8 bases line up with TRBD1. The CDR3 is 17 residues long. V gave up 2 bases and J gave up 4 bases; unmatched junction bases: 12. Germline V gene data show CDR1 as WSHSY and CDR2 as SAAADI. This CDR3 is CASSEPTGAALLYGYTF. CDR3 in DNA: TGCGCCAGCAGTGAGCCGACAGGGGCCGCCCTCCTCTATGGCTACACCTTC.

This clone was observed a few times. The gene calls are TRBV19 and TRBJ1-1; D call uncertain. Between the trimmed V and J ends, which lost 2 bases and 0 bases, there was a span of 7 bases. The CDR3 contains 14 residues. Germline V gives CDR1 LNHDA, CDR2 SQIVND (reference sequence). The CDR3 loop reads CASSINFMNTEAFF. The CDR3 bases are TGTGCCAGTAGTATAAATTTCATGAACACTGAAGCTTTCTTT.

This clone was picked up a small number of times. The chain carries TRBV2 and TRBJ1-5, with 8 nucleotides matching TRBD1. This CDR3 is built from 15 residues. Germline CDR1 reads SNHLY; CDR2 reads FYNNEI. V shed 7 bases, J shed 2 bases, and the junction held 7 bases outside the gene matches. In nucleotides, the CDR3 is TGTGCCAGCAATGTCAGGGGGCCGGGCAATCAGCCCCAGCATTTT. Translated, it gives CASNVRGPGNQPQHF.

This chain connects TRBV9 to TRBJ1-2; tentative D call: TRBD1 (6 bases). The germline V gene encodes CDR1 SGDLS and CDR2 YYNGEE. V was cut by 3 bases and J by 4 bases, with 7 bases left in between. The CDR3 contains 12 residues. The CDR3 DNA reads as TGTGCCAGCAGCGGGACAGTCTATGGCTACACCTTC. Its protein is CASSGTVYGYTF.

The rearrangement joins TRBV4-3 to TRBJ2-1; 8 nucleotides line up with TRBD2. Germline V gives CDR1 LGHNA, CDR2 YSLEER. The CDR3 has 16 residues. Trimming at V came to 2 bases and at J to 13 bases, leaving 16 bases not matched to a gene. The CDR3 sequence is CASSQSIGWRGAAQFF. The CDR3 DNA sequence: TGCGCCAGCAGCCAATCGATCGGTTGGCGGGGGGCGGCTCAGTTCTTC.

Here the CDR3 reads CASGDRAEQYF. The CDR3 DNA sequence: TGTGCCAGCGGGGACAGGGCCGAGCAGTACTTC. The chain joins TRBV27 to TRBJ2-7, with TRBD1 matching over 9 bases. The length of the CDR3 is 11 residues. Germline V gives CDR1 MNHEY, CDR2 SMNVEV (reference sequence). V shed 8 bases, J shed 6 bases, and the junction held 2 bases outside the gene matches.

This chain links TRBV5-1 with TRBJ2-3; 14 bases line up with TRBD2. V trimming: 3 bases; J trimming: 4 bases; junction bases outside the gene matches: 1. Germline V gives CDR1 SGHRS, CDR2 YFSETQ. This CDR3 region has 15 residues. For the CDR3, the DNA is TGCGCCAGCAGCTCGGGACTAGCGGGGGCAGATACGCAGTATTTT. Translated: CASSSGLAGADTQYF.

The chain joins TRBV7-2 to TRBJ2-7; 14 bases are shared with TRBD2. J lost 1 base, V lost 3 bases, and 5 bases had no gene match. The germline V gene encodes CDR1 SGHTA and CDR2 FQGNSA. The CDR3 is 17 amino acids. CDR3 DNA sequence: TGTGCCAGCAGCTTGGGACTAGCGGGGGCTTTTTCCTACGAGCAGTACTTC. It encodes CASSLGLAGAFSYEQYF.

The sample holds a few counts of this clone. The CDR3: CASTRGNSPLHF. DNA for the CDR3: TGTGCCAGCACCAGGGGTAATTCACCCCTCCACTTT. The chain recombines TRBV2 with TRBJ1-6, with D tentatively TRBD1 (6 bases). Germline CDR1 and CDR2: SNHLY and FYNNEI. The CDR3 consists of 12 residues. Trimming left V 7 bases short and J 6 bases short, with 7 bases between.

The table lists this clone with a few counts. The V gene is TRBV7-9, the J gene TRBJ2-7; weak D call: TRBD1 (5 bases). The length of the CDR3 is 14 residues. Trimming shortened V by 1 base and J by 5 bases, and 12 bases separated the two germline ends. Germline V gene data show CDR1 as SEHNR and CDR2 as FQNEAQ (reference sequence). The CDR3: CASSLEFRVHEQYF. CDR3 DNA: TGTGCCAGCAGCTTAGAATTCAGGGTCCACGAGCAGTACTTC.

The J gene is TRBJ2-3, the V gene TRBV7-2; D not resolved. The CDR3 extends over 12 amino acids. From germline, CDR1 is SGHTA and CDR2 FQGNSA. The V end was cut by 11 bases, the J end by 2 bases, with 11 bases between. The CDR3 protein is CAVGLYTDTQYF. In DNA form, the CDR3 reads TGTGCCGTTGGGCTCTACACAGATACGCAGTATTTT.